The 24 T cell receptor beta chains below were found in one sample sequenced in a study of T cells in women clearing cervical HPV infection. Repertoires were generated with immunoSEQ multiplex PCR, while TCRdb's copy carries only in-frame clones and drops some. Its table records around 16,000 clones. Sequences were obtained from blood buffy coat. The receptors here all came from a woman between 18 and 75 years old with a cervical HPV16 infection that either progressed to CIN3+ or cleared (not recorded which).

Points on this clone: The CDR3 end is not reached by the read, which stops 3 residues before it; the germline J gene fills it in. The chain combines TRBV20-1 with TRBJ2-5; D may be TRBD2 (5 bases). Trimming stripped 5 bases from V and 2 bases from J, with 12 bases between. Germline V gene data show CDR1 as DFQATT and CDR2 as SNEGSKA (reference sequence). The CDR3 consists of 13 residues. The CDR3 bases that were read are TGCAGTGCTCCACAGACTACACAAGAGACC. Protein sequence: CSAPQTTQET. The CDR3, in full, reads CSAPQTTQETQYF.

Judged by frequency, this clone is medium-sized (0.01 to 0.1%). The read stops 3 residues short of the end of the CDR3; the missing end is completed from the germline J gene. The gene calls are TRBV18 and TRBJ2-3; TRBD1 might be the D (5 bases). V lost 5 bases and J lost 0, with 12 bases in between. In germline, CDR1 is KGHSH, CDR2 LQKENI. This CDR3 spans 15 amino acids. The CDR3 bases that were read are TGTGCCAGCTCAAACAGACAGTCAAGCACAGATACG. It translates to CASSNRQSSTDT. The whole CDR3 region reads CASSNRQSSTDTQYF. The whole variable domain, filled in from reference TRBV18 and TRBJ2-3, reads NAGVMQNPRHLVRRRGQEARLRCSPMKGHSHVYWYRQLPEEGLKFMVYLQKENIIDESGMPKERFSAEFPKEGPSILRIQQVVRGDSAAYFCASSNRQSSTDTQYFGPGTRLTVL.

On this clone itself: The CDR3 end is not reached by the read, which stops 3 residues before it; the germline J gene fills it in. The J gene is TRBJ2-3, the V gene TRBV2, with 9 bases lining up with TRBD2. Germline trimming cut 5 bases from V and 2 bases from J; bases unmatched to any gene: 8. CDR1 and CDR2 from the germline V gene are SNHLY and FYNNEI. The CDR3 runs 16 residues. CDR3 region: CASSIIASGATDTQYF. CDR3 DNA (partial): TGTGCCAGCAGTATCATTGCTAGCGGGGCCACAGATACG.

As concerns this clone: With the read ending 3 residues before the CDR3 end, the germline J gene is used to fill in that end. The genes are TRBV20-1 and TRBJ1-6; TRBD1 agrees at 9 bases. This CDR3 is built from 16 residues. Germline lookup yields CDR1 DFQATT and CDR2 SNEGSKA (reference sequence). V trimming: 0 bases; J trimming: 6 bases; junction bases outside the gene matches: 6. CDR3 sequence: CSARDFSTGGNSPLHF. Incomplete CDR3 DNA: TGCAGTGCTAGAGATTTTTCGACAGGGGGTAATTCACCC.

The CDR3 is CASSLAANMVEQYF. CDR3 bases read: TGTGCCAGCAGCTTAGCGGCCAACATGGTCGAG. The chain carries TRBV7-9 and TRBJ2-7; D gene uncertain. The CDR3 is cut off 3 residues early in the read; its end comes from the germline J gene. The CDR3 length is 14 residues. Germline V gene data show CDR1 as SEHNR and CDR2 as FQNEAQ (reference sequence). Trimming cost V 0 bases and J 6 bases, with 12 bases left between them.

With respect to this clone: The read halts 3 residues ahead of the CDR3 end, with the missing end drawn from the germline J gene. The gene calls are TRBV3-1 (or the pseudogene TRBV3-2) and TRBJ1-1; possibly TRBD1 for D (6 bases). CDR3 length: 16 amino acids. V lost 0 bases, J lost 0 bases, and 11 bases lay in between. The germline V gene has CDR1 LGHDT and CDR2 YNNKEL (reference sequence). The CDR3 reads CASSQDGGRLNTEAFF. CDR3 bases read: TGTGCCAGCAGCCAAGATGGGGGCAGACTGAACACTGAA.

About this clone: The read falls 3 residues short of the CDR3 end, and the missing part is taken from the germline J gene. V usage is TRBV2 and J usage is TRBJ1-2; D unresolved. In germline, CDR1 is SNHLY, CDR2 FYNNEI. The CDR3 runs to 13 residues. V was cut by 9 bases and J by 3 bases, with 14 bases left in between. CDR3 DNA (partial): TGTGCCAGGGACTCCGAAAAGGACTATGGC. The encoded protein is CARDSEKDYG. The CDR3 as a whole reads CARDSEKDYGYTF.

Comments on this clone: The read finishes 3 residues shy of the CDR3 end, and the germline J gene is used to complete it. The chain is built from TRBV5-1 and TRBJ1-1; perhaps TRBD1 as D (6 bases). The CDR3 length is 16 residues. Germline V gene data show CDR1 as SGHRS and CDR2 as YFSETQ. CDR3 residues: CASRNQAGASTDTAFF. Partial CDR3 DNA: TGCGCCAGCAGAAATCAAGCGGGGGCTAGCACAGATACG.

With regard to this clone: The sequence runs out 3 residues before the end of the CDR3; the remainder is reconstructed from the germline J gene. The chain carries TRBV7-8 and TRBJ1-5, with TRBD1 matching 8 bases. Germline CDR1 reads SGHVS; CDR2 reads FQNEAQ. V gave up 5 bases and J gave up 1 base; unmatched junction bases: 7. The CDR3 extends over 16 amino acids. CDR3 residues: CASSLSTGESNQPQHF. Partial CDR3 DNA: TGTGCCAGCAGCCTCTCGACAGGGGAGAGCAATCAGCCC. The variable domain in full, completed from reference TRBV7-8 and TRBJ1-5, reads GAGVSQSPRYKVAKRGQDVALRCDPISGHVSLFWYQQALGQGPEFLTYFQNEAQLDKSGLPSDRFFAERPEGSVSTLKIQRTQQEDSAVYLCASSLSTGESNQPQHFGDGTRLSIL.

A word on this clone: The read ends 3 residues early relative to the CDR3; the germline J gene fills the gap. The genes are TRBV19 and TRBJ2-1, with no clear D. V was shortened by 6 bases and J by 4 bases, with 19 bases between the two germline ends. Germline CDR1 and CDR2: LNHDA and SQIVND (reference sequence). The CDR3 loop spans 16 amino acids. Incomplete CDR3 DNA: TGTGCCAGTAGCCCACAGTTTCCTCAACCTTACAATGAG. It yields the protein CASSPQFPQPYNE. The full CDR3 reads CASSPQFPQPYNEQFF. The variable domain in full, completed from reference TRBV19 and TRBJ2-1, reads DGGITQSPKYLFRKEGQNVTLSCEQNLNHDAMYWYRQDPGQGLRLIYYSQIVNDFQKGDIAEGYSVSREKKESFPLTVTSAQKNPTAFYLCASSPQFPQPYNEQFFGPGTRLTVL.

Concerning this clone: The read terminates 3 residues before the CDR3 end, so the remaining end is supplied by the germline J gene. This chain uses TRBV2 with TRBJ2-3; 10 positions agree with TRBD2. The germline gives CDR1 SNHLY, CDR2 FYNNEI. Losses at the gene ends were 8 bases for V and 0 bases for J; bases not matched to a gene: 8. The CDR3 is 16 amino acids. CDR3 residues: CASLSVAGGSTDTQYF. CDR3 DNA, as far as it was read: TGTGCCAGCCTGTCTGTAGCGGGGGGAAGCACAGATACG.

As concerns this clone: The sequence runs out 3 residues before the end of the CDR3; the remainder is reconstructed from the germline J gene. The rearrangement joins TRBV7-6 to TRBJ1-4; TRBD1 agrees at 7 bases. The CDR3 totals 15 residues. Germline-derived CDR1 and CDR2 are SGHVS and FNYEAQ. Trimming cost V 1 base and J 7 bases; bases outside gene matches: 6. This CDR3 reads CASSLDRGIGEKLFF. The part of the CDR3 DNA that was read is TGTGCCAGCAGCTTAGACAGGGGAATCGGTGAAAAA.

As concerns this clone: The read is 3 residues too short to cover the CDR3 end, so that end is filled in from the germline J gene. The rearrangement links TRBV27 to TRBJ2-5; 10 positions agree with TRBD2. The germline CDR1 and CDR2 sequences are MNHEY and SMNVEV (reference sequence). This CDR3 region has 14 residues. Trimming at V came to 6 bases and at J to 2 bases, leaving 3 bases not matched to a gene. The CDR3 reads CASRIAGGQETQYF. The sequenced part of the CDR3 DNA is TGTGCCAGCAGAATAGCGGGGGGTCAAGAGACC.

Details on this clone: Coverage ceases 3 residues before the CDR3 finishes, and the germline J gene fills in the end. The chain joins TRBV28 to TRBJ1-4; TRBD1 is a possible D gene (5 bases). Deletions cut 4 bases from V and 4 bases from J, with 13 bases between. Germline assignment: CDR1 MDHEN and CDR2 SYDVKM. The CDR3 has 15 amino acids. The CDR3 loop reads CASSSTGVVNEKLFF. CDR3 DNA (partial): TGTGCCAGCAGTTCCACGGGGGTAGTTAATGAAAAA.

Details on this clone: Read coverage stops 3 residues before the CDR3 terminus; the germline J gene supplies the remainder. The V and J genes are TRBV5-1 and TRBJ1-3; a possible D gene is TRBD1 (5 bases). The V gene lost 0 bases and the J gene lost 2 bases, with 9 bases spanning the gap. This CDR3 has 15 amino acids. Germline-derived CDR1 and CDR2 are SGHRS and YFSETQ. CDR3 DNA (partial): TGCGCCAGCAGCTTGGTAGGGGTGGCTGGAAACACC. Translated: CASSLVGVAGNT. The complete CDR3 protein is CASSLVGVAGNTIYF.

CDR3 loop: CASSLGGGWDTQYF. The DNA read from the CDR3 is TGTGCCAGCAGCTTAGGAGGTGGTTGGGATACG. V is TRBV7-9 and J is TRBJ2-3, with D unclear. The CDR3 is cut off 3 residues early in the read; its end comes from the germline J gene. Trimming stripped 1 base from V and 6 bases from J, with 11 bases between. Looked up from germline, CDR1 is SEHNR and CDR2 is FQNEAQ (reference sequence). This CDR3 has 14 amino acids.

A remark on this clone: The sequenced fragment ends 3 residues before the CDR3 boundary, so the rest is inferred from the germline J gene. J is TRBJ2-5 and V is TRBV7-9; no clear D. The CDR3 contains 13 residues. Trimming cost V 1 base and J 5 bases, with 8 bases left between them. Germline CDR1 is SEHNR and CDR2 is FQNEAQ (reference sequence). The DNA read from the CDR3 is TGTGCCAGCAGCTTAGGGCCTCCGGAGACC. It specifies CASSLGPPET. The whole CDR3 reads CASSLGPPETQYF. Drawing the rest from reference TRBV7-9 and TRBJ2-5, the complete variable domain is DTGVSQNPRHKITKRGQNVTFRCDPISEHNRLYWYRQTLGQGPEFLTYFQNEAQLEKSRLLSDRFSAERPKGSFSTLEIQRTEQGDSAMYLCASSLGPPETQYFGPGTRLLVL.

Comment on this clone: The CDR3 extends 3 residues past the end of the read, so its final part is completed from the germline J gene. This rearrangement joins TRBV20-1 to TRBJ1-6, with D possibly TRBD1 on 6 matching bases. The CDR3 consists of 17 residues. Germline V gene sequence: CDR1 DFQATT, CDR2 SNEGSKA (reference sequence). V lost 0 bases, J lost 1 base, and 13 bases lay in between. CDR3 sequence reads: CSARDQQGGSYNSPLHF. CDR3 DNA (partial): TGCAGTGCTAGAGATCAACAGGGAGGGTCCTATAATTCACCC.

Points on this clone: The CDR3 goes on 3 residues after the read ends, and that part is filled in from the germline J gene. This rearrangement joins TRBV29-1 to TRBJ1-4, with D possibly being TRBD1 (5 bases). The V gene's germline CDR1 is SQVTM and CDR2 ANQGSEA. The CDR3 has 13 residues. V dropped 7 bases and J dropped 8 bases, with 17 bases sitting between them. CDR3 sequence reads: CSASGGVREKLFF. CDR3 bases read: TGCAGCGCCTCAGGAGGGGTCCGAGAAAAA.

The sequenced part of the CDR3 DNA is TGCAGTGCTACCTCAGGGCGCCGCGACACTGAA. Encoded protein: CSATSGRRDTE. The full CDR3 reads CSATSGRRDTEAFF. The gene calls are TRBV20-1 and TRBJ1-1, with D perhaps TRBD1 (5 bases). From the germline J gene comes the end of the CDR3, since the read stops 3 residues before it. The CDR3 has 14 residues. From germline, CDR1 is DFQATT and CDR2 SNEGSKA (reference sequence). V lost 4 bases to trimming and J lost 3 bases, with 15 bases between them.

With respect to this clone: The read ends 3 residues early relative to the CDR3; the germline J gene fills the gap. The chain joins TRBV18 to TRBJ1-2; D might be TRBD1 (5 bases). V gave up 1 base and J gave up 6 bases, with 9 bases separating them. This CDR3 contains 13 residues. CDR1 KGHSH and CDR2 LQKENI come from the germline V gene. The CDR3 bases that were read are TGTGCCAGCTCACCACTGACAGATAATGGC. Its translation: CASSPLTDNG. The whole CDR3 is CASSPLTDNGYTF.

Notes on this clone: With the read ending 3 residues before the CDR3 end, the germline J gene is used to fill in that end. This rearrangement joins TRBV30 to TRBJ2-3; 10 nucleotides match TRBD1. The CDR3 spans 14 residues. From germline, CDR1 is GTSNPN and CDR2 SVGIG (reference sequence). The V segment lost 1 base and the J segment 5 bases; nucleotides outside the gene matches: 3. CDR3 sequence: CAWSEGTGVDTQYF. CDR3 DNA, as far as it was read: TGTGCCTGGAGTGAAGGGACAGGGGTAGATACG.

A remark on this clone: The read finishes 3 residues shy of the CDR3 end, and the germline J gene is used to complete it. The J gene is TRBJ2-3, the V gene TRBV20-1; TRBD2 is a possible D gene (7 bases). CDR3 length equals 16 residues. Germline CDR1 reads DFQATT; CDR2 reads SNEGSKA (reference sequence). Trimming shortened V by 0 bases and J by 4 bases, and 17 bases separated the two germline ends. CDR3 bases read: TGCAGTGCTAGAGATCGGGGCGGGGGACACGCAGATACG. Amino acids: CSARDRGGGHADT. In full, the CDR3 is CSARDRGGGHADTQYF.

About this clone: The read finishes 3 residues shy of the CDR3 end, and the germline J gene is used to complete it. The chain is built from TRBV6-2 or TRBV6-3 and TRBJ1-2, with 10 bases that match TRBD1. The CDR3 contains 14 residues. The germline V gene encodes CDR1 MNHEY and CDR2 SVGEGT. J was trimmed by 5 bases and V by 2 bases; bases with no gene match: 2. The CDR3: CASSYEDRGYGYTF. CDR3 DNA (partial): TGTGCCAGCAGTTACGAGGACAGGGGGTATGGC.